The clone carrying this T cell receptor (beta chain) was observed a single time. As yet, its antigen is unknown. The junction and the germline gene differ at one end; a read error may be behind it. CDR3 length: 16 amino acids. Germline V lookup: CDR1 SGDLS, CDR2 YYNGEE. TCRdb re-called the reads with MiXCR, one entry per CDR3 protein. The sample carries roughly 500,000 distinct CDR3 sequences, 30% to 35% recorded once. This entry belongs to a study of T cell repertoires in cytomegalovirus infection. V usage is TRBV9 and J usage is TRBJ2-6; D is possibly TRBD1 or TRBD2 (6 bases each). Specimen: cultured PBMCs, collected from culture after CMV antigen stimulation. The TCR was taken from a human donor in good health (CMV status not recorded). Some clones in this sample may be carry-over from other donors' samples. The CDR3 here is CASSVGGSSGANVLTF. The CDR3, as DNA: TGCGCCAGCAGCGTAGGGGGGAGCTCTGGGGCCAACGTCCTGACTTTC.